A selection of T cell receptor beta chains follows, all from one sample in a study of cytomegalovirus exposure and HLA in healthy donors. Produced via immunoSEQ multiplex PCR; TCRdb's table is partial and in-frame only. This repertoire shows some 89,000 clones, 70% to 85% found once; its top ten account for approximately 8.2%. Sequenced input: PBMCs. These receptor sequences come from a man aged 55 to 70 in good health and CMV-seronegative. The CDR3 runs from the conserved cysteine through the conserved F or W. The order of the fields is J gene, V gene, D gene, clone size, CDR3 protein, CDR3 DNA. A D gene is named only where the DNA matches it firmly. Where a row states a size, it is once, few, many or the class of an expanded clone; other rows omit it.

J: TRBJ2-1; V: TRBV4-3; D: .; size: few; CDR3: CASSQVVDMSNEQFF; DNA: TGCGCCAGCAGCCAAGTGGTGGACATGTCCAATGAGCAGTTCTTC
J: TRBJ1-4; V: TRBV2; D: TRBD1; size: .; CDR3: CASRTDRVATNEKLFF; DNA: TGTGCCAGCAGGACCGACAGGGTAGCAACTAATGAAAAACTGTTTTTT
J: TRBJ1-2; V: TRBV2; D: .; size: .; CDR3: CAASPRANYGYTF; DNA: TGTGCCGCATCCCCTAGAGCTAACTATGGCTACACCTTC
J: TRBJ2-2; V: TRBV18; D: TRBD2; size: .; CDR3: CASSPLASGSTGELFF; DNA: TGTGCCAGCTCACCTTTAGCTAGCGGGAGCACCGGGGAGCTGTTTTTT
J: TRBJ1-1; V: TRBV2; D: .; size: .; CDR3: CASSDNGQGGAFF; DNA: TGTGCCAGCAGTGATAATGGTCAAGGAGGAGCTTTCTTT
J: TRBJ2-7; V: TRBV11-2; D: TRBD1; size: few; CDR3: CASSAYRDSYEQYF; DNA: TGTGCCAGCAGCGCATATCGGGACAGCTACGAGCAGTACTTC
J: TRBJ2-1; V: TRBV30; D: .; size: .; CDR3: CAWSWSYSYNEQFF; DNA: TGTGCCTGGAGTTGGAGCTACTCCTACAATGAGCAGTTCTTC
J: TRBJ1-5; V: TRBV6-1; D: .; size: few; CDR3: CASSGIQGQPQHF; DNA: TGTGCCAGCAGTGGGATACAGGGACAGCCCCAGCATTTT
J: TRBJ2-3; V: TRBV19; D: TRBD1; size: .; CDR3: CASSRRTGDTDTQYF; DNA: TGTGCCAGTAGTCGCCGGACAGGGGACACAGATACGCAGTATTTT
J: TRBJ2-3; V: TRBV19; D: TRBD2; size: .; CDR3: CASSKGLAGGPTGTDTQYF; DNA: TGTGCCAGTAGTAAGGGACTAGCGGGGGGGCCAACTGGCACAGATACGCAGTATTTT
J: TRBJ2-1; V: TRBV4-3; D: TRBD2; size: .; CDR3: CASSQDTGGSYNEQFF; DNA: TGCGCCAGCAGCCAAGATACGGGGGGCTCCTACAATGAGCAGTTCTTC
J: TRBJ2-3; V: TRBV28; D: TRBD2; size: .; CDR3: CASSLDLRTSGREGSDTQYF; DNA: TGTGCCAGCAGTTTGGACCTCCGGACTAGCGGGAGGGAGGGCTCAGATACGCAGTATTTT